Listed below are T cell receptor beta chains from one sample, sequenced in a study of T cell responses to AZD1222 COVID-19 vaccine. Sequenced by immunoSEQ multiplex PCR; TCRdb stores in-frame clones only, minus some. The table has 150,000 or so clones, about nine tenths seen once. The sequencing used peripheral blood, collected on day 0 of AZD1222 vaccination. The receptors were sampled from an adult in good health. Each CDR3 is given with its conserved first and last residue. The D gene is left open where the match is weak. Size values are once, few and many counts, or a class for expanded clones, and some rows have none.

d_call	clone_size	j_call	v_call	cdr3_nt	cdr3_aa
NA	NA	TRBJ2-1	TRBV27	TGTGCCAGCAGTCTCAGTCGGCTGTCCTACAATGAGCAGTTCTTC	CASSLSRLSYNEQFF
NA	NA	TRBJ1-4	TRBV7-2	TGTGCCAGCAGCTTAGCGGCAACTCCTAATGAAAAACTGTTTTTT	CASSLAATPNEKLFF
TRBD1	few	TRBJ1-1	TRBV7-2	TGTGCCAGCAGCGTACAGGGGTGGACTGAAGCTTTCTTT	CASSVQGWTEAFF
TRBD1	once	TRBJ2-7	TRBV10-2	TGCGCCACCTCCCCCAACCAGGGGGCGAGTGGGCAGTACTTC	CATSPNQGASGQYF
NA	NA	TRBJ1-2	TRBV29-1	TGCAGCGTCTCCCGGGGGCAAAAATATGGCTACACCTTC	CSVSRGQKYGYTF
NA	NA	TRBJ2-7	TRBV7-2	TGTGCCAGCAGCATAAAACAGGGTTACGAGCAGTACTTC	CASSIKQGYEQYF
NA	NA	TRBJ1-5	TRBV7-2	TGTGCCAGCAGCTGGGATGGAGGGAATCAGCCCCAGCATTTT	CASSWDGGNQPQHF
NA	NA	TRBJ1-2	TRBV7-9	TGTGCCAGCAGCTTCGGACTGGGGCATGGCTACACCTTC	CASSFGLGHGYTF
TRBD1	NA	TRBJ1-1	TRBV28	TGTGCCAGCAGCAGGGACAGGGTTACTGAAGCTTTCTTT	CASSRDRVTEAFF
NA	once	TRBJ2-1	TRBV9	TGTGCCAGCAGCGTCAGGACATTGCAAGAGGAGCAGTTCTTC	CASSVRTLQEEQFF
TRBD1	NA	TRBJ1-1	TRBV28	TGTGCCAGCAGTCTACCGACAGGGTACACTGAAGCTTTCTTT	CASSLPTGYTEAFF
TRBD1	NA	TRBJ1-2	TRBV11-3	TGTGCCAGCAGCGCCGGGACAGGGGGAGGCTACACCTTC	CASSAGTGGGYTF
TRBD1	NA	TRBJ1-1	TRBV19	TGTGCCAGTAGTAGACAGGGGGTGAGGACTGAAGCTTTCTTT	CASSRQGVRTEAFF
NA	medium-sized	TRBJ2-7	TRBV4-3	TGCGCCAGCAGCCAAGAATTTCAGAACGAGCAGTACTTC	CASSQEFQNEQYF
NA	NA	TRBJ2-5	TRBV5-8	TGTGCCAGCAGCCAGGGGTTTATCCCGGTCGGAGAAGAGACCCAGTACTTC	CASSQGFIPVGEETQYF
TRBD1	NA	TRBJ2-1	TRBV5-1	TGCGCCAGCAGCCCCGGACAGGGGGCTCGAGGTGAGCAGTTCTTC	CASSPGQGARGEQFF
TRBD1	NA	TRBJ1-2	TRBV10-3	TGTGCCATTTCTTGGGACAGGGACTATGGCTACACCTTC	CAISWDRDYGYTF
TRBD1	once	TRBJ1-4	TRBV13	TGTGCCAGCCGGCCGGCGCGGGAGACAGGGGTTTTTGAAAAACTGTTTTTT	CASRPARETGVFEKLFF
TRBD1	NA	TRBJ2-2	TRBV6-2/TRBV6-3	TGTGCCAGCAGCCACTGGGGACAGGGCATTTACACCGGGGAGCTGTTTTTT	CASSHWGQGIYTGELFF
NA	NA	TRBJ1-4	TRBV18	TGTGCCAGCTCACCCCAGGACGCATATGAAAAACTGTTTTTT	CASSPQDAYEKLFF
NA	NA	TRBJ2-3	TRBV16	TGTGCCAGCAGCCAATCAGCCGGCGCAGATACGCAGTATTTT	CASSQSAGADTQYF
NA	NA	TRBJ1-1	TRBV5-1	TGCGCCAGCAGCTACACATTGAACACTGAAGCTTTCTTT	CASSYTLNTEAFF
NA	NA	TRBJ2-7	TRBV28	TGTGCCAGCAGTTTAAAAAGCGGACAGTACTTC	CASSLKSGQYF
TRBD1	NA	TRBJ1-2	TRBV28	TGTGCCAGCAGTTCGACAGGGGCTGGCTACACCTTC	CASSSTGAGYTF
TRBD1	NA	TRBJ2-3	TRBV19	TGTGCCAGTGGGCGGGGGACAGGGTTTACAGATACGCAGTATTTT	CASGRGTGFTDTQYF
TRBD1	NA	TRBJ1-2	TRBV9	TGTGCCCATCGGGACAGTACTTGGAGTGGCTACACCTTC	CAHRDSTWSGYTF
TRBD2	NA	TRBJ2-5	TRBV10-1	TGCGCCAGCAGTGAGTCGGGGACTAGCCAAGAGACCCAGTACTTC	CASSESGTSQETQYF